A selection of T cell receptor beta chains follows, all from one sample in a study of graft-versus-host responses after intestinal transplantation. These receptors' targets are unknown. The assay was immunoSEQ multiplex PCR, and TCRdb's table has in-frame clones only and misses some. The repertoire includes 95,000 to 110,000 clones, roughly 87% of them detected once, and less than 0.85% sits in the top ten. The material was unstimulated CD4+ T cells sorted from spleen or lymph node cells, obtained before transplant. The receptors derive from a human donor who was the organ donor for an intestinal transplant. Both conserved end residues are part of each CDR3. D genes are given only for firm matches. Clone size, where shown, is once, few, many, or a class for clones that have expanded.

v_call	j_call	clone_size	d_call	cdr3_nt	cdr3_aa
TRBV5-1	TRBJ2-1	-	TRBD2	TGCGCCAGCAGCTTAACGGGGGGCTACAATGAGCAGTTCTTC	CASSLTGGYNEQFF
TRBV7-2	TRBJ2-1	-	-	TGTGCCAGCTGTCTTAGCGGTTTGAATGAGCAGTTCTTC	CASCLSGLNEQFF
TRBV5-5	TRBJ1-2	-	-	TGTGCCAGCAGCTTGGTAGGTGGCTACACCTTC	CASSLVGGYTF
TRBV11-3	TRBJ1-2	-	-	TGTGCCAGCAGCTTAAATATGCTAGGACAAAACTATGGCTACACCTTC	CASSLNMLGQNYGYTF
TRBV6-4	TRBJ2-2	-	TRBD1	TGTGCCAGCAGCGGGACAGGGGGCGGGGAGCTGTTTTTT	CASSGTGGGELFF
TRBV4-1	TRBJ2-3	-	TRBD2	TGCGCCAGCAGCCAATCGGGACTAGCGGGTGTGACAGATACGCAGTATTTT	CASSQSGLAGVTDTQYF
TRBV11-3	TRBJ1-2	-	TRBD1	TGTGCCAGCAGCTTAGGACAGGGGAACTATGGCTACACCTTC	CASSLGQGNYGYTF
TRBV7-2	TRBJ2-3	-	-	TGTGCCAGCAGCCCTTCGGGACATCGCACAGATACGCAGTATTTT	CASSPSGHRTDTQYF
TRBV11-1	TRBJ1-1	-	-	-	CASSPSILNTEAFF
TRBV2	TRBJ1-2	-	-	TGTGCCAGCAGGGACGTGGAAGCAAACTATGGCTACACCTTC	CASRDVEANYGYTF
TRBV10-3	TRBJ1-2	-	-	TGTGCCATCAGTGACAGGGCGGGGGGCTACACCTTC	CAISDRAGGYTF
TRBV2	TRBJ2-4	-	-	TGTGCCAGCAGTGGACCCTCAACAGGCCCCAAAAACATTCAGTACTTC	CASSGPSTGPKNIQYF
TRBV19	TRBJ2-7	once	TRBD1	TGTGCCAGTAGTATGGGCGCCGGGACAGGAGCCTACGAGCAGTACTTC	CASSMGAGTGAYEQYF
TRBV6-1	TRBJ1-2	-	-	TGTGCCAGCAGTGAAAGGATCTATGGCTACACCTTC	CASSERIYGYTF
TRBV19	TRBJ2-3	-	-	TGTGCCAGTAGTCGCCGTGGGTTCTTTCCATCTAGCACAGATACGCAGTATTTT	CASSRRGFFPSSTDTQYF
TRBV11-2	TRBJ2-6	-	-	TGTGCCAGCAGCGTGCTGAGGGCCAACGTCCTGACTTTC	CASSVLRANVLTF
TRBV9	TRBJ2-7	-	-	TGTGCCAGCAGCCCCGACGGCCGGCGGAAGTCCTACGAGCAGTACTTC	CASSPDGRRKSYEQYF
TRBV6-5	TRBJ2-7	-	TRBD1	TGTGCCAGCAGAGACGGGGACAGGGGCTTTCTTGACTTC	CASRDGDRGFLDF